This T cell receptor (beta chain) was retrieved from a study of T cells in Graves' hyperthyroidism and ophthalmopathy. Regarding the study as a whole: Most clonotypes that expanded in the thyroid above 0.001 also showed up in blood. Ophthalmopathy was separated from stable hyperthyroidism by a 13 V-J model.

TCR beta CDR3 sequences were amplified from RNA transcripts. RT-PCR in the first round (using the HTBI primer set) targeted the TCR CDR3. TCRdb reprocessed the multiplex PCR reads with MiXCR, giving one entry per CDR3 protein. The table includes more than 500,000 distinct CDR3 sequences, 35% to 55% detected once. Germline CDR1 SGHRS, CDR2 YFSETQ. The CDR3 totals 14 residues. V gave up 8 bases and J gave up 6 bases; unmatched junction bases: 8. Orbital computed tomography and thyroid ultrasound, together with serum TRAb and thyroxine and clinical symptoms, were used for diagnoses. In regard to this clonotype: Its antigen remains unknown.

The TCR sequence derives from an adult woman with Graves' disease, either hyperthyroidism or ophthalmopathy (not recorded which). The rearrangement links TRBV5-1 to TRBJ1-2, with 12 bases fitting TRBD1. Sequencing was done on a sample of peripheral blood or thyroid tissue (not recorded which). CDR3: CASYFGTGGNGYTF. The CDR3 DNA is TGCGCCAGTTACTTCGGGACAGGGGGCAATGGCTACACCTTC.